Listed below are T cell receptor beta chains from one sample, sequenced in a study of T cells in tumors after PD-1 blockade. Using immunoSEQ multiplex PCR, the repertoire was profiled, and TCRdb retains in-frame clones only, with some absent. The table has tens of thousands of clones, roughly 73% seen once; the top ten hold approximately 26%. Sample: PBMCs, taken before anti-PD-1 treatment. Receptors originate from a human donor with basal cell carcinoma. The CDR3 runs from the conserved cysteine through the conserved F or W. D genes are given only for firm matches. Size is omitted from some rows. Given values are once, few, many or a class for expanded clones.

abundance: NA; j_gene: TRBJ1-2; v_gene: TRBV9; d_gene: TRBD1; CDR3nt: TGTGCCAGCAGCTCCGTCCCAACAGGGGTGGGTAACTATGGCTACACCTTC; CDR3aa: CASSSVPTGVGNYGYTF
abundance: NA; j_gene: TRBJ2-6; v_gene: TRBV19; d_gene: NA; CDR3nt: TGTGCCAGTAGTACCGTGCCCGGAAGGGAGGGGGCCAACGTCCTGACTTTC; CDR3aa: CASSTVPGREGANVLTF
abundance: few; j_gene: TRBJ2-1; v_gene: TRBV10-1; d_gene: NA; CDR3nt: TGCGCCAGCAGTGGCCTCCGGGACGGTGACAATGAGCAGTTCTTC; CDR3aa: CASSGLRDGDNEQFF
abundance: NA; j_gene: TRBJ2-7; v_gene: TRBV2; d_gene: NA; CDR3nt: TGTGCCAGCAGTTCACCGGGACTTTCGTACGAGCAGTACTTC; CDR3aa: CASSSPGLSYEQYF
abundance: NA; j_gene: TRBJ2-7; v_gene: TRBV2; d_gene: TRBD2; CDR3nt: TGTGCCAGCAGGAGCCAGCGGGGGGCGGCCTACGAGCAGTACTTC; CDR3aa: CASRSQRGAAYEQYF
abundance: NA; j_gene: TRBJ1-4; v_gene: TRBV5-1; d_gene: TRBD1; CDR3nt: TGCGCCAGCAAAACCGGGACAGACGGCGAAAAACTGTTTTTT; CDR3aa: CASKTGTDGEKLFF
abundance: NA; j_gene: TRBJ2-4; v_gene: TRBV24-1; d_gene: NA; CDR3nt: TGTGCCACCAGTGATTTTGGCAGGGTAGCCAAAAACATTCAGTACTTC; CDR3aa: CATSDFGRVAKNIQYF
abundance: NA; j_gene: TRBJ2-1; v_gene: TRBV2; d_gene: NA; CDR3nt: TGTGCCAGCTGTGAGGGGGGGGCGGGGGCGGGGAGCTCCTACAATGAGCAGTTCTTC; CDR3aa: CASCEGGAGAGSSYNEQFF
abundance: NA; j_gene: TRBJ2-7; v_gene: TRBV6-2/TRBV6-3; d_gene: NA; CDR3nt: TGTGCCAGCAGTCAAGACATAGCACACTACGAGCAGTACTTC; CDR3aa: CASSQDIAHYEQYF
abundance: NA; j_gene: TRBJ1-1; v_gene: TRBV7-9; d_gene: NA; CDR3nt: TGTGCCAGCAGCCGCACAGGTAACACTGAAGCTTTCTTT; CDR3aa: CASSRTGNTEAFF
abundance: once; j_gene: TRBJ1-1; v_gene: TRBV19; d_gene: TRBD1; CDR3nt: TGTGCCAGTAGTGGAACGACAGGGACTGAAGCTTTCTTT; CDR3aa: CASSGTTGTEAFF
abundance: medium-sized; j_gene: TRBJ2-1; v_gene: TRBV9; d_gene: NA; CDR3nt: TGTGCCAGCAGCGCCGGGACGGGCTACAATGAGCAGTTCTTC; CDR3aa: CASSAGTGYNEQFF
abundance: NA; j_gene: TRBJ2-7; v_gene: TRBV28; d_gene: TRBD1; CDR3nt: TGTGCCAGCAGCTTGGGACAGACGGGCGAGCAGTACTTC; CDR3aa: CASSLGQTGEQYF
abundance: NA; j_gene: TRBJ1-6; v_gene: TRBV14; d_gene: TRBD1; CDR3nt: TGTGCCAGCAGCCAAGATCGCGTGACAGGGAACCTCCACTTT; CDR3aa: CASSQDRVTGNLHF
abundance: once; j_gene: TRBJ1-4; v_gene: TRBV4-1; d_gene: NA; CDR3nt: TGCGCCAGCAGCCAAGACAGCCCAACTAATGAAAAACTGTTTTTT; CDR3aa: CASSQDSPTNEKLFF
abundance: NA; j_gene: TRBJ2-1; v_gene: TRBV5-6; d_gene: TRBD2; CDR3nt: TGTGCCAGCAGCACCGCCAAGTTGGGACTAGCGGGGGGCTATGAGCAGTTCTTC; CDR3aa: CASSTAKLGLAGGYEQFF
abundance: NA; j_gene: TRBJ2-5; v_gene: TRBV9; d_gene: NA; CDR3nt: TGTGCCAGCAGCAATAGAGGGGTAGGGAAAGAGACCCAGTACTTC; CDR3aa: CASSNRGVGKETQYF
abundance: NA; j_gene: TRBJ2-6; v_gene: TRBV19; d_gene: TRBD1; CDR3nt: TGTGCCAGTAGTCACCCGGGACAGGGGGGATCTGGGGCCAACGTCCTGACTTTC; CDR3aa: CASSHPGQGGSGANVLTF
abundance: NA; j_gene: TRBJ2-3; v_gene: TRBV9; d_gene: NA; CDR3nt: TGTGCCAGCAGCGTAGCTCAGGGTTCTAGCACAGATACGCAGTATTTT; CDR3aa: CASSVAQGSSTDTQYF
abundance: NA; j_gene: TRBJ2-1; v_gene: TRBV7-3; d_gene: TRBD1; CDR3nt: TGTGCCAGCACTCGGACAGGGTCGTTCAGCCCTTTAAAAAGCAATGAGCAGTTCTTC; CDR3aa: CASTRTGSFSPLKSNEQFF
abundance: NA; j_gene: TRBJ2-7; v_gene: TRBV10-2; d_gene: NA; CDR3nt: TGCGCCAGCAGTGAGATCGGGGCGGGCTACGAGCAGTACTTC; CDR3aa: CASSEIGAGYEQYF